Shown below are 24 T cell receptor beta chains from a single sample sequenced in a study of blood T cell repertoires in COVID-19. The assay was immunoSEQ multiplex PCR, and TCRdb's table has in-frame clones only and misses some. The sample includes 92,000 or so clones, 72% of them seen just once. Sequenced input: peripheral blood. The source of these receptors is a woman older than 75 with acute or convalescent COVID-19.

This clone was counted a few times. The chain combines TRBV10-3 with TRBJ1-4, with unresolved D. The V gene's germline CDR1 is ENHRY and CDR2 SYGVKD. This CDR3 spans 13 amino acids. The V gene lost 8 bases and the J gene lost 6 bases, with 13 bases spanning the gap. CDR3 loop: CAIREEGDEKLFF. CDR3 DNA sequence: TGTGCCATCCGGGAGGAAGGAGATGAAAAACTGTTTTTT.

The chain is built from TRBV9 and TRBJ1-2; 8 bases agree with TRBD1. The V and J ends lost 4 bases and 7 bases, in that order; junction bases with no gene match: 12. The CDR3 has 15 residues. Germline CDR1 SGDLS, CDR2 YYNGEE. CDR3 sequence: CASSPSTGQGAGYTF. The CDR3 DNA is TGTGCCAGCAGCCCGAGTACCGGACAGGGTGCTGGCTACACCTTC.

This clone was detected a few times. This rearrangement joins TRBV13 to TRBJ1-1, with 9 bases identical to TRBD1. Germline V lookup: CDR1 PRHDT, CDR2 FYEKMQ (reference sequence). V lost 6 bases and J lost 0; bases outside the gene matches: 5. CDR3 length: 15 amino acids. CDR3 coding DNA: TGTGCCAGCAGAGGCGGGACAGGGCTGAACACTGAAGCTTTCTTT. This gives the protein CASRGGTGLNTEAFF.

The chain joins TRBV28 to TRBJ2-4, with D perhaps TRBD1 (6 bases). CDR3 size: 11 residues. Trimming removed 5 bases from V and 12 bases from J, with 11 bases in between. Germline CDR1 is MDHEN and CDR2 is SYDVKM. The CDR3 loop reads CASSGRTDQYF. In nucleotides, the CDR3 is TGTGCCAGCAGTGGGCGGACAGATCAGTACTTC.

This chain connects TRBV6-5 to TRBJ2-7, with unresolved D. The V end was cut by 0 bases, the J end by 0 bases, with 6 bases between. CDR3 length: 14 amino acids. Germline assignment: CDR1 MNHEY and CDR2 SVGAGI. This chain's CDR3 is CASSYSGNSYEQYF. CDR3 in DNA: TGTGCCAGCAGTTACTCGGGCAACTCCTACGAGCAGTACTTC.

The J gene is TRBJ2-2, the V gene TRBV7-2, with TRBD2 as a possible D gene (5 bases). Germline CDR1 SGHTA, CDR2 FQGNSA. The CDR3 is 15 amino acids. V was clipped by 1 base and J by 3 bases, with 9 bases between them. In nucleotides, the CDR3 is TGTGCCAGCAGCTTAGTAGCGCTAGACACCGGGGAGCTGTTTTTT. Encoded protein: CASSLVALDTGELFF.

The V gene is TRBV4-3, the J gene TRBJ2-3; 10 positions agree with TRBD2. Germline V lookup: CDR1 LGHNA, CDR2 YSLEER. V trimming: 1 base; J trimming: 2 bases; junction bases outside the gene matches: 9. This CDR3 has 18 amino acids. The CDR3 loop is CASSQVGAGGPYTDTQYF. The CDR3, as DNA: TGCGCCAGCAGCCAAGTTGGAGCGGGGGGGCCCTACACAGATACGCAGTATTTT.

This clone was recorded only once. CDR3 amino acids: CAISETRPGDTQYF. CDR3 in DNA: TGTGCCATCAGTGAGACGAGACCGGGAGATACGCAGTATTTT. The V gene is TRBV10-3, the J gene TRBJ2-3; no reliable D call. Germline lookup yields CDR1 ENHRY and CDR2 SYGVKD. V was clipped by 2 bases and J by 5 bases, with 11 bases between them. The CDR3 spans 14 residues.

By sample share, this clone is medium-sized. V gene TRBV6-2 or TRBV6-3 combines with J gene TRBJ2-1; D remains ambiguous. The CDR3 covers 14 residues. V lost 2 bases and J 7 bases, leaving 12 bases between the germline ends. Germline V gives CDR1 MNHEY, CDR2 SVGEGT. CDR3 protein: CASSYSMRSNEQFF. The DNA of the CDR3 is TGTGCCAGCAGTTACAGCATGAGGAGTAATGAGCAGTTCTTC.

This clone was observed a single time. The chain combines TRBV9 with TRBJ2-2; D ambiguous. Germline values: CDR1 SGDLS, CDR2 YYNGEE. This CDR3 region has 16 residues. The V end was cut by 0 bases, the J end by 1 base, with 10 bases between. CDR3 DNA: TGTGCCAGCAGCGTAGTCCCGCAGATGAACACCGGGGAGCTGTTTTTT. Its protein product is CASSVVPQMNTGELFF.

This chain links TRBV12-3 or TRBV12-4 with TRBJ2-7, with D uncertain. This CDR3 region has 11 residues. The V gene lost 3 bases and the J gene lost 6 bases, with 6 bases spanning the gap. The CDR3 nucleotides read TGTGCCAGCAGTTTTGAGTCCGAGCAGTACTTC. This codes for CASSFESEQYF.

V usage is TRBV6-2 or TRBV6-3 and J usage is TRBJ2-7; 12 bases match TRBD2. CDR3 length: 17 amino acids. The germline CDR1 and CDR2 sequences are MNHEY and SVGEGT. V trimming: 2 bases; J trimming: 2 bases; junction bases outside the gene matches: 7. The CDR3 DNA is TGTGCCAGCAGTTACGGGCCTAGCGGGGGGGACACCTACGAGCAGTACTTC. This gives the protein CASSYGPSGGDTYEQYF.

This clone was observed a single time. This chain connects TRBV9 to TRBJ2-3; perhaps TRBD1 as D (6 bases). Per germline, CDR1 SGDLS and CDR2 YYNGEE. Trimming took 4 bases from V and 11 from J, leaving 14 bases between them. This CDR3 comprises 12 residues. CDR3 protein: CASSTSQGGQYF. The CDR3 bases are TGTGCCAGCAGCACATCACAGGGTGGGCAGTATTTT.

By share of the sample, this clone is medium-sized. J is TRBJ1-1 and V is TRBV20-1; unclear D gene. V was shortened by 6 bases and J by 5 bases, with 7 bases between the two germline ends. Germline-derived CDR1 and CDR2 are DFQATT and SNEGSKA (reference sequence). There are 10 residues in the CDR3. The CDR3 spells CSAIETEAFF. In nucleotides, the CDR3 is TGCAGTGCAATAGAGACTGAAGCTTTCTTT.

This chain connects TRBV10-3 to TRBJ1-1; D is perhaps TRBD1 (6 bases). There are 13 residues in the CDR3. Germline lookup yields CDR1 ENHRY and CDR2 SYGVKD. V was pared by 10 bases and J by 1 base, with 13 bases between. CDR3 nucleotide sequence: TGTGCCACCCAGCGACAGGCGAACACTGAAGCTTTCTTT. Amino acid sequence: CATQRQANTEAFF.

The chain links TRBV3-1 (or the pseudogene TRBV3-2) to TRBJ2-3, with TRBD2 identical over 12 bases. Per germline, CDR1 LGHDT and CDR2 YNNKEL (reference sequence). The CDR3 is 17 amino acids. Trimming cost V 1 base and J 5 bases; bases outside gene matches: 7. As DNA, the CDR3 is TGTGCCAGCAGCCAAGGGCTAGCGGGGGGGCCGAGAGATACGCAGTATTTT. The encoded protein is CASSQGLAGGPRDTQYF.

This chain links TRBV5-1 with TRBJ1-3, with TRBD1 matching 9 bases. The CDR3 has 18 amino acids. Germline V lookup: CDR1 SGHRS, CDR2 YFSETQ. V lost 3 bases, J lost 4 bases, and 14 bases stayed unmatched. DNA of the CDR3: TGCGCCAGCAGCTCCGGGACAGGGATTCTAGGTTTGGGAAACACCATATATTTT. Protein: CASSSGTGILGLGNTIYF.

V and J are TRBV18 and TRBJ1-2, with D hard to call. The CDR3 loop spans 13 amino acids. Germline-derived CDR1 and CDR2 are KGHSH and LQKENI. The germline V and J ends were trimmed by 6 bases and 3 bases, with 11 bases remaining between them. CDR3 residues: CASSPMRDYGYTF. CDR3 DNA sequence: TGTGCCAGCTCCCCTATGCGGGACTATGGCTACACCTTC. Looking up the rest from reference TRBV18 and TRBJ1-2 gives the full variable domain: NAGVMQNPRHLVRRRGQEARLRCSPMKGHSHVYWYRQLPEEGLKFMVYLQKENIIDESGMPKERFSAEFPKEGPSILRIQQVVRGDSAAYFCASSPMRDYGYTFGSGTRLTVV.

The rearrangement joins TRBV5-5 to TRBJ1-1; D gene unclear. V lost 1 base and J 4 bases, leaving 11 bases between the germline ends. This CDR3 spans 14 amino acids. Looked up from germline, CDR1 is SGHKS and CDR2 is YYEKEE (reference sequence). CDR3 bases: TGTGCCAGCAGCTTGTTGGTTTCTAGCACTGAAGCTTTCTTT. Amino acids: CASSLLVSSTEAFF. Together with reference TRBV5-5 and TRBJ1-1, the CDR3 gives the full variable domain: DAGVTQSPTHLIKTRGQQVTLRCSPISGHKSVSWYQQVLGQGPQFIFQYYEKEERGRGNFPDRFSARQFPNYSSELNVNALLLGDSALYLCASSLLVSSTEAFFGQGTRLTVV.

The gene calls are TRBV2 and TRBJ1-1; the match to TRBD1 covers 7 bases. The germline V gene encodes CDR1 SNHLY and CDR2 FYNNEI. The CDR3 sequence is 15 residues long. J was trimmed by 1 base and V by 4 bases; bases with no gene match: 6. The CDR3 coding sequence is TGTGCCAGCAGTGCACAGGGGTGGAGGAACACTGAAGCTTTCTTT. Its translation is CASSAQGWRNTEAFF.

This clone was found a few times. The V gene is TRBV10-3, the J gene TRBJ1-2; 9 nucleotides agree with TRBD1. This CDR3 spans 15 amino acids. Trimming took 3 bases from V and 8 from J; bases not matched to a gene: 10. Per the germline V gene, CDR1 is ENHRY and CDR2 is SYGVKD. In nucleotides, the CDR3 is TGTGCCATCAGTGATTTTCGGACAGGGGAAGTAGGCTACACCTTC. Protein product: CAISDFRTGEVGYTF.

The chain combines TRBV30 with TRBJ1-1; weak D call: TRBD1 (5 bases). Trimming cost V 0 bases and J 4 bases, with 9 bases left between them. Germline V gene lookup returns CDR1 GTSNPN and CDR2 SVGIG (reference sequence). The CDR3 totals 13 residues. This chain's CDR3 is CAWSVSGGTEAFF. The CDR3 nucleotides are TGTGCCTGGAGTGTAAGCGGGGGCACTGAAGCTTTCTTT.

The V call is TRBV28, the J call TRBJ1-2; 7 nucleotides align to TRBD1. Germline V gene lookup returns CDR1 MDHEN and CDR2 SYDVKM. The CDR3 runs 15 residues. V dropped 5 bases and J dropped 8; count of bases not matched to a gene: 14. CDR3 sequence: CASSPPHRGGGGYTF. The DNA for the CDR3 is TGTGCCAGCAGTCCCCCCCACAGGGGAGGAGGGGGCTACACCTTC.

The chain joins TRBV3-1 (or the pseudogene TRBV3-2) to TRBJ1-6; no firm D call. Germline V lookup: CDR1 LGHDT, CDR2 YNNKEL (reference sequence). V was trimmed by 3 bases and J by 4 bases, leaving 10 bases between them. The CDR3 runs 15 residues. CDR3 bases: TGTGCCAGCAGCCAGGCGTTCGGGTATAATTCACCCCTCCACTTT. The encoded protein is CASSQAFGYNSPLHF.